These 9 T cell receptor beta chains were sequenced from one sample in a study of neurological immune-mediated disorders. Each CDR3 protein gets one entry after TCRdb re-called the 5' RACE reads with MiXCR. Among approximately 130,000 distinct CDR3 sequences listed, roughly 3.2% were seen once. The sequencing sample was made of PBMCs. All receptors come from a woman younger than 45 with multiple sclerosis.

This clonotype was seen repeatedly, ten times or more. V and J are TRBV11-2 and TRBJ2-2; no firm D call. The germline V gene has CDR1 SGHAT and CDR2 FQNNGV. V was shortened by 5 bases and J by 4 bases, with 17 bases between the two germline ends. This CDR3 spans 16 amino acids. Here the CDR3 DNA reads TGTGCCAGCAGCGAGACCCAAAACGTAGCCACCGGGGAGCTGTTTTTT. Protein sequence: CASSETQNVATGELFF.

Turning to this clonotype: This could be a read error, since a much larger clone is one nucleotide away. This chain uses TRBV15 with TRBJ2-1; no clear D. The CDR3 is made up of 13 amino acids. CDR1 LNHNV and CDR2 YYDKDF come from the germline V gene (reference sequence). The CDR3 DNA is TGTGCCACCAGCAGAGCTGGGTGGAATGCGCAGTTCTTC. Protein: CATSRAGWNAQFF.

This clonotype was observed many times. This chain uses TRBV4-1 with TRBJ1-4; D might be TRBD1 (6 bases). The CDR3 spans 17 residues. From germline, CDR1 is MGHRA and CDR2 YSYEKL. Trimming took 1 base from V and 15 from J, leaving 27 bases between them. As DNA, the CDR3 is TGCGCCAGCAGCCAAGGAACAACCGGGACAACTGAAGATTTGGTGTTTTTT. This sequence encodes CASSQGTTGTTEDLVFF.

This clonotype was seen at least ten times. This chain connects TRBV20-1 to TRBJ2-3; no definite D call. There are 11 residues in the CDR3. The germline gives CDR1 DFQATT, CDR2 SNEGSKA (reference sequence). The V and J ends lost 1 base and 3 bases respectively, with 2 bases between them. DNA for the CDR3: TGCAGTGCTAGAGTGACAGATACGCAGTATTTT. Protein sequence: CSARVTDTQYF.

A few counts support this clonotype. V is TRBV25-1 and J is TRBJ2-4; 9 bases agree with TRBD2. Germline V CDR1 and CDR2: MGHDK, SYGVNS. V gave up 4 bases and J gave up 8 bases; unmatched junction bases: 6. The CDR3 totals 14 residues. The CDR3 loop reads CASSAAGGPDIQYF. The CDR3 bases are TGTGCCAGCAGTGCGGCGGGAGGGCCGGACATTCAGTACTTC.

This clonotype showed up many times. V usage is TRBV6-2 or TRBV6-3 and J usage is TRBJ2-2; D gene uncertain. V was clipped by 4 bases and J by 3 bases, with 12 bases between them. Germline CDR1 is MNHEY and CDR2 is SVGEGT. The CDR3 length is 15 residues. DNA for the CDR3: TGTGCCAGCAGTTTGGGAAATAGGGACACCGGGGAGCTGTTTTTT. Encoded protein: CASSLGNRDTGELFF.

This clonotype has ten or more counts. V and J are TRBV10-3 and TRBJ2-1, with no clear D. CDR3 length equals 11 residues. The V end lost 9 bases, the J end lost 11 bases, and 14 bases lay between the germline ends. In germline, CDR1 is ENHRY, CDR2 SYGVKD. Written as DNA, the CDR3 is TGTGCCATTGGGCCAACCATTAAGCAGTTCTTC. Protein sequence: CAIGPTIKQFF.

This clonotype appeared many times. The genes are TRBV14 and TRBJ2-1; 8 positions agree with TRBD2. This CDR3 spans 15 amino acids. With 0 bases clipped from V and 4 bases from J, the junction kept 2 bases outside the gene matches. From germline, CDR1 is SGHDN and CDR2 FVKESK. CDR3 loop: CASSQEPSGYNEQFF. As DNA, the CDR3 is TGTGCCAGCAGCCAAGAACCTAGCGGGTACAATGAGCAGTTCTTC.

J is TRBJ2-3 and V is TRBV4-1; D may be TRBD1 or TRBD2 (5 bases each). The V gene lost 5 bases and the J gene lost 2 bases, with 17 bases spanning the gap. The CDR3 sequence is 16 residues long. Germline-derived CDR1 and CDR2 are MGHRA and YSYEKL. The CDR3 protein is CASSEGKGKFTDTQYF. The CDR3 nucleotides are TGCGCCAGCAGCGAGGGGAAAGGGAAGTTCACAGATACGCAGTATTTT.